The 31 T cell receptor beta chains below were found in one sample sequenced in a study of T cells in localized non-small cell lung cancer. The data were produced by immunoSEQ multiplex PCR, yet TCRdb's version contains in-frame clones alone and is incomplete. The sample lists nearly 25,000 clones, approximately 90% occurring once. Here the sequenced sample was peripheral blood, taken before any cancer treatment. Receptors were obtained from a woman aged 40-70 years with stage I lung adenocarcinoma.

The J gene is TRBJ2-1, the V gene TRBV28, with 8 bases that match TRBD2. Trimming removed 7 bases from V and 7 bases from J; junction bases left unmatched: 12. The CDR3 extends over 15 amino acids. Germline CDR1 reads MDHEN; CDR2 reads SYDVKM. CDR3 in amino acids: CASNSLAGGFNEQFF. For the CDR3, the DNA is TGTGCCAGCAACTCGTTGGCGGGAGGCTTTAATGAGCAGTTCTTC.

V usage is TRBV5-6 and J usage is TRBJ1-2; D is possibly TRBD1 (6 bases). CDR3 size: 13 residues. V lost 8 bases, J lost 2 bases, and 13 bases lay in between. CDR1 is SGHDT and CDR2 is YYEEEE in the germline V gene. The CDR3 DNA sequence: TGTGCCAGTCACGGGACACCGAACTATGGCTACACCTTC. It specifies CASHGTPNYGYTF.

The rearrangement joins TRBV7-8 to TRBJ2-4, with D possibly being TRBD1 (5 bases). The V end lost 8 bases, the J end lost 5 bases, and 13 bases lay between the germline ends. The germline V gene has CDR1 SGHVS and CDR2 FQNEAQ. The CDR3 runs to 13 residues. CDR3 residues: CASGLGAENIQYF. CDR3 nucleotides: TGTGCCAGCGGGCTAGGGGCCGAAAACATTCAGTACTTC.

This rearrangement joins TRBV6-6 to TRBJ2-7, with TRBD1 matching over 8 bases. Per the germline V gene, CDR1 is MNHNY and CDR2 is SVGAGI (reference sequence). V trimming: 0 bases; J trimming: 4 bases; junction bases outside the gene matches: 8. The CDR3 runs 16 residues. CDR3 protein: CASSYSRAGGRYEQYF. CDR3 coding DNA: TGTGCCAGCAGTTACTCGAGGGCAGGGGGCAGGTACGAGCAGTACTTC.

The rearrangement links TRBV28 to TRBJ2-7, with unresolved D. The V and J ends lost 2 bases and 6 bases respectively, with 5 bases between them. The CDR3 has 11 residues. The germline V gene encodes CDR1 MDHEN and CDR2 SYDVKM. CDR3 amino acids: CASSLRIEQYF. The CDR3 nucleotides are TGTGCCAGCAGTTTACGGATCGAGCAGTACTTC.

V is TRBV5-6 and J is TRBJ2-6, with D possibly matching TRBD1 (6 bases). In germline, CDR1 is SGHDT, CDR2 YYEEEE. Trimming pared 0 bases from V and 19 bases from J, leaving 11 bases between. The CDR3 has 11 amino acids. The CDR3 reads CASSLDRDRTF. CDR3 DNA sequence: TGTGCCAGCAGCTTGGACAGGGACCGCACTTTC.

The chain carries TRBV30 and TRBJ1-3; D may be TRBD1 (6 bases). Deletions cut 0 bases from V and 0 bases from J, with 9 bases between. From germline, CDR1 is GTSNPN and CDR2 SVGIG (reference sequence). There are 15 residues in the CDR3. CDR3 protein: CAWSVQGGSGNTIYF. The CDR3 nucleotides are TGTGCCTGGAGTGTACAGGGTGGCTCTGGAAACACCATATATTTT.

The CDR3 coding sequence is TGTGCCAGCAGTATAACCGGGACCCTGCCTGGTAATGAGCAGTTCTTC. Its protein product is CASSITGTLPGNEQFF. The chain has TRBV28 and TRBJ2-1; perhaps D is TRBD1 or TRBD2 (5 bases each). This CDR3 contains 16 residues. V lost 5 bases and J 7 bases, leaving 21 bases between the germline ends. CDR1 MDHEN and CDR2 SYDVKM come from the germline V gene.

The genes are TRBV27 and TRBJ2-3; D not certain. Germline CDR1 reads MNHEY; CDR2 reads SMNVEV (reference sequence). Trimming took off 1 base at V and 6 bases at J, with 14 bases between the two ends. CDR3 size: 15 residues. CDR3 sequence reads: CASSLWGPHGDTQYF. In DNA form, the CDR3 reads TGTGCCAGCAGTTTATGGGGTCCCCACGGGGATACGCAGTATTTT.

The rearrangement uses TRBV28 and TRBJ1-2; no definite D call. This CDR3 is built from 12 residues. The germline V gene has CDR1 MDHEN and CDR2 SYDVKM. V was clipped by 4 bases and J by 5 bases, with 8 bases between them. CDR3 coding DNA: TGTGCCAGCAGTTGGACCGATTATGGCTACACCTTC. It translates to CASSWTDYGYTF.

The chain has TRBV18 and TRBJ2-1; 9 bases agree with TRBD1. This CDR3 has 16 residues. CDR1 KGHSH and CDR2 LQKENI come from the germline V gene. Trimming took 4 bases from V and 5 from J; bases not matched to a gene: 9. The CDR3 bases are TGTGCCAGCTCACGGGACTACGGGACAGGGAACAATGAGCAGTTCTTC. This sequence encodes CASSRDYGTGNNEQFF.

The chain has TRBV20-1 and TRBJ2-7; perhaps D is TRBD1 or TRBD2 (5 bases each). V was pared by 3 bases and J by 3 bases, with 6 bases between. The CDR3 extends over 11 amino acids. Germline V gives CDR1 DFQATT, CDR2 SNEGSKA (reference sequence). The CDR3 DNA is TGCAGTGCTAGGGGGGACTACGAGCAGTACTTC. This sequence encodes CSARGDYEQYF.

V gene TRBV6-1 combines with J gene TRBJ1-2; D remains unclear. Trimming shortened V by 7 bases and J by 5 bases, and 17 bases separated the two germline ends. The CDR3 is 14 residues long. The germline V gene encodes CDR1 MNHNS and CDR2 SASEGT. In DNA, the CDR3 is TGTGCCAGCAAATCCATATTACTAGGATATGGCTACACCTTC. It codes for CASKSILLGYGYTF.

This chain links TRBV5-1 with TRBJ2-1, with D perhaps matching TRBD1 or TRBD2 (5 bases each). Germline CDR1 and CDR2: SGHRS and YFSETQ. The CDR3 extends over 14 amino acids. The ends were cut back, 3 bases at V and 2 bases at J, with 9 bases in the middle. The CDR3 is CASSSGRAYNEQFF. In DNA, the CDR3 is TGCGCCAGCAGCTCGGGACGGGCCTACAATGAGCAGTTCTTC.

The chain uses TRBV6-1 and TRBJ2-3; D might be TRBD1 or TRBD2, each matching 5 bases. Germline values: CDR1 MNHNS, CDR2 SASEGT. CDR3 length equals 15 residues. V lost 5 bases and J lost 0, with 12 bases in between. CDR3 residues: CASSPGRSSTDTQYF. CDR3 nucleotides: TGTGCCAGCAGTCCGGGACGGTCTAGCACAGATACGCAGTATTTT.

In its sample, this clone is medium-sized. The chain carries TRBV5-1 and TRBJ2-7; TRBD2 matches 16 bases. Trimming cost V 4 bases and J 2 bases; bases outside gene matches: 9. This CDR3 is built from 18 residues. Germline V lookup: CDR1 SGHRS, CDR2 YFSETQ. The CDR3 region is CASSPGLAGGQGTYEQYF. The CDR3 bases are TGCGCCAGCAGCCCGGGACTAGCGGGAGGGCAGGGGACCTACGAGCAGTACTTC.

This clone showed up just a few times. The rearrangement joins TRBV28 to TRBJ2-3, with D unclear. The CDR3 is 18 amino acids. Trimming removed 6 bases at V and 2 bases at J, with 24 bases between. Germline CDR1 reads MDHEN; CDR2 reads SYDVKM. The CDR3 DNA sequence: TGTGCCAGCAGGCCTCGGTACGTGCGGCAAACGAACACAGATACGCAGTATTTT. Its protein product is CASRPRYVRQTNTDTQYF.

The sample holds one count of this clone. This chain uses TRBV6-6 with TRBJ1-5; D may be TRBD1 (5 bases). Trimming removed 2 bases at V and 6 bases at J, with 14 bases between. Germline V gene data show CDR1 as MNHNY and CDR2 as SVGAGI (reference sequence). CDR3 length: 15 amino acids. For the CDR3, the DNA is TGTGCCAGCAGTTACGGGGGATATAGTAGTCAGCCCCAGCATTTT. It translates to CASSYGGYSSQPQHF.

In nucleotides, the CDR3 is TGTGCCAGCAGCTTGGGCGGCCAGATGGGGGAGACCCAGTACTTC. It is translated as CASSLGGQMGETQYF. This chain links TRBV5-8 with TRBJ2-5, with D uncertain. The CDR3 contains 15 residues. Germline CDR1 and CDR2: SGHTS and YDEGEE. V lost 0 bases to trimming and J lost 5 bases, with 14 bases between them.

The gene calls are TRBV6-5 and TRBJ2-1; tentative D call: TRBD2 (5 bases). Germline loops: CDR1 MNHEY, CDR2 SVGAGI. CDR3 length: 14 amino acids. Between the trimmed V and J ends, which lost 6 bases and 7 bases, there was a span of 16 bases. CDR3 amino acids: CASSPRTRGNEQFF. In DNA form, the CDR3 reads TGTGCCAGCAGCCCGCGGACGCGCGGGAATGAGCAGTTCTTC.

The rearrangement joins TRBV6-1 to TRBJ2-7, with a possible D match to TRBD2 (5 bases). Germline-derived CDR1 and CDR2 are MNHNS and SASEGT. V was trimmed by 8 bases and J by 2 bases, leaving 10 bases between them. The CDR3 has 12 residues. The DNA for the CDR3 is TGTGCCAGCGGATACGGGGCCTACGAGCAGTACTTC. As protein: CASGYGAYEQYF.

The CDR3 DNA sequence: TGTGCCAGCAGCTCCGGACAGGGGATAGGGGATACGCAGTATTTT. It yields the protein CASSSGQGIGDTQYF. The chain links TRBV11-2 to TRBJ2-3, with TRBD1 identical over 9 bases. The CDR3 spans 15 residues. In germline, CDR1 is SGHAT, CDR2 FQNNGV. The trim removed 4 bases at V and 6 bases at J, leaving 8 bases unmatched.

This chain connects TRBV30 to TRBJ1-3; 11 nucleotides match TRBD1. Germline V gives CDR1 GTSNPN, CDR2 SVGIG (reference sequence). The CDR3 has 14 amino acids. V lost 2 bases to trimming and J lost 9 bases; unmatched junction nucleotides: 6. The CDR3 DNA reads TGTGCCTGGAGTTATCCCGGGACAGGGGGCACCATATATTTT. Translating gives CAWSYPGTGGTIYF.

This chain links TRBV19 with TRBJ2-5; 11 bases are shared with TRBD2. The V gene's germline CDR1 is LNHDA and CDR2 SQIVND (reference sequence). V dropped 6 bases and J dropped 6; count of bases not matched to a gene: 6. This CDR3 has 14 amino acids. In DNA form, the CDR3 reads TGTGCCAGTAGACCTACTAGCGGGAGCAAGACCCAGTACTTC. This translates into CASRPTSGSKTQYF.

The chain has TRBV29-1 and TRBJ2-7; tentatively, D is TRBD2 (6 bases). Germline-derived CDR1 and CDR2 are SQVTM and ANQGSEA. The length of the CDR3 is 11 residues. V was trimmed by 5 bases and J by 1 base, leaving 6 bases between them. CDR3 nucleotide sequence: TGCAGCGTTCGGGAGTCCTACGAGCAGTACTTC. Protein: CSVRESYEQYF.

The genes are TRBV11-2 and TRBJ2-6; perhaps TRBD2 as D (6 bases). The germline gives CDR1 SGHAT, CDR2 FQNNGV. V was pared by 1 base and J by 2 bases, with 18 bases between. The CDR3 totals 19 residues. In DNA form, the CDR3 reads TGTGCCAGCAGCTTAGCCCTGTTGGGGAGGCTCACTGGGGCCAACGTCCTGACTTTC. This codes for CASSLALLGRLTGANVLTF. The variable domain in full, completed from reference TRBV11-2 and TRBJ2-6, reads EAGVAQSPRYKIIEKRQSVAFWCNPISGHATLYWYQQILGQGPKLLIQFQNNGVVDDSQLPKDRFSAERLKGVDSTLKIQPAKLEDSAVYLCASSLALLGRLTGANVLTFGAGSRLTVL.

The CDR3 coding sequence is TGTGCCAGCAGTTCGACAGCTTACGAGCAGTACTTC. This encodes CASSSTAYEQYF. V gene TRBV28 combines with J gene TRBJ2-7, with D perhaps TRBD1 (5 bases). V was pared by 4 bases and J by 4 bases, with 8 bases between. This CDR3 contains 12 residues. The germline gives CDR1 MDHEN, CDR2 SYDVKM.

The rearrangement uses TRBV5-1 and TRBJ1-2; D gene ambiguous. CDR3 length: 13 residues. Germline values: CDR1 SGHRS, CDR2 YFSETQ. Trimming took 4 bases from V and 0 from J, leaving 7 bases between them. CDR3 nucleotide sequence: TGCGCCAGCAGCCAAGAGGCTAACTATGGCTACACCTTC. Its protein is CASSQEANYGYTF.

V gene TRBV6-6 combines with J gene TRBJ1-5; D call uncertain. The germline V gene encodes CDR1 MNHNY and CDR2 SVGAGI (reference sequence). The CDR3 loop spans 13 amino acids. The V gene lost 7 bases and the J gene lost 5 bases, with 12 bases spanning the gap. CDR3 sequence reads: CASTSQMYQPQHF. The CDR3 nucleotides read TGTGCCAGCACCTCACAGATGTATCAGCCCCAGCATTTT.

The chain has TRBV25-1 and TRBJ2-3; maybe TRBD2 (5 bases). The CDR3 has 16 amino acids. V was cut by 0 bases and J by 4 bases, with 14 bases left in between. In germline, CDR1 is MGHDK, CDR2 SYGVNS. CDR3 sequence (DNA): TGTGCCAGCAGTGAATATCGGGGAAATCAACCAGATACGCAGTATTTT. It is translated as CASSEYRGNQPDTQYF.

The CDR3 nucleotides are TGTGCCAGCAGCAGTGGACAGATCCAAGAGACCCAGTACTTC. As protein: CASSSGQIQETQYF. The rearrangement joins TRBV11-2 to TRBJ2-5; D perhaps matches TRBD1 (6 bases). V shed 5 bases and J shed 1 base, with 11 bases lying between them. This CDR3 is 14 amino acids long. Germline-derived CDR1 and CDR2 are SGHAT and FQNNGV.